A single sample gave rise to the 5 T cell receptor beta chains below, sequenced in a study of T cell repertoires in MIS-A myocarditis. Clones were read by immunoSEQ multiplex PCR, and TCRdb kept only the in-frame ones, dropping some. The sample contains about 16,000 clones, 70% to 75% of which appear only once. The sample was left ventricle heart tissue obtained at autopsy. These TCRs come from a man aged 18-30 years with fulminant myocarditis from multisystem inflammatory syndrome in adults (MIS-A) after COVID-19.

The chain links TRBV7-8 to TRBJ1-1; tentatively, D is TRBD1 (6 bases). CDR1 and CDR2 (germline): SGHVS, FQNEAQ. Trimming took off 4 bases at V and 1 base at J, with 16 bases between the two ends. The length of the CDR3 is 16 residues. CDR3: CASSSQGRAGNTEAFF. The CDR3 DNA sequence: TGTGCCAGCAGCTCACAGGGCAGAGCGGGGAACACTGAAGCTTTCTTT.

On this clone: Other DNA variants within this sample encode the same CDR3. The gene calls are TRBV12-2 and TRBJ2-7. TRBV12-2 is reported as a pseudogene. This CDR3 comprises 15 residues. CDR3 region: CASRLALIRGGRDSV. DNA of the CDR3: TGTGCAAGTCGCTTAGCGCTAATTCGCGGGGGACGGGACAGCGTC.

V gene TRBV10-3 combines with J gene TRBJ1-3; D remains unclear. The CDR3 loop spans 15 amino acids. V lost 4 bases, J lost 0 bases, and 10 bases lay in between. Germline lookup yields CDR1 ENHRY and CDR2 SYGVKD. CDR3 sequence (DNA): TGTGCCATCAGTGTGGGCCAGGACTCTGGAAACACCATATATTTT. Translated, it gives CAISVGQDSGNTIYF.

This clone came up once. The chain links TRBV7-9 to TRBJ2-5; D unresolved. The CDR3 covers 15 residues. V dropped 2 bases and J dropped 2 bases, with 12 bases sitting between them. CDR1 and CDR2 from the germline V gene are SEHNR and FQNEAQ (reference sequence). The CDR3 DNA reads TGTGCCAGCAGCTTAAGGGCATTCGAACAAGAGACCCAGTACTTC. Amino acid sequence: CASSLRAFEQETQYF.

This clone has more than one count but fewer than ten. The chain uses TRBV29-1 and TRBJ1-2; D is ambiguous. The CDR3 extends over 11 amino acids. Trimming took off 7 bases at V and 6 bases at J, with 12 bases between the two ends. In germline, CDR1 is SQVTM, CDR2 ANQGSEA. In DNA, the CDR3 is TGCAGCGCCGACCCGGGCGATGGCTACACCTTC. Translated: CSADPGDGYTF.